Below, 28 T cell receptor beta chains from the same sample are listed, as sequenced in a study of T cell responses to AZD1222 COVID-19 vaccine. Libraries were prepared by immunoSEQ multiplex PCR; TCRdb keeps only in-frame clonotypes and omits some of them. This sample has some 150,000 clones, with 70% to 90% found just once. Sequencing used peripheral blood, obtained on day 0 of AZD1222 vaccination. Every receptor here comes from an adult in good health.

The chain has TRBV28 and TRBJ1-3; 7 bases are shared with TRBD1. Per germline, CDR1 MDHEN and CDR2 SYDVKM. The V gene end was trimmed by 6 bases and the J gene end by 0 bases; junction bases not matched to a gene: 5. The CDR3 extends over 15 amino acids. The CDR3 coding sequence is TGTGCCAGCAGACCGACAGGGAGCTCTGGAAACACCATATATTTT. It is translated as CASRPTGSSGNTIYF. Full variable domain (missing parts from reference TRBV28 and TRBJ1-3): DVKVTQSSRYLVKRTGEKVFLECVQDMDHENMFWYRQDPGLGLRLIYFSYDVKMKEKGDIPEGYSVSREKKERFSLILESASTNQTSMYLCASRPTGSSGNTIYFGEGSWLTVV.

V is TRBV6-2 or TRBV6-3 and J is TRBJ1-5; TRBD1 might be the D (6 bases). CDR3 length: 17 amino acids. The V end was cut by 4 bases, the J end by 1 base, with 17 bases between. Germline loops: CDR1 MNHEY, CDR2 SVGEGT. CDR3 nucleotide sequence: TGTGCCAGCAGTTCCCCTTGGGGGGGCCACAGCAATCAGCCCCAGCATTTT. This encodes CASSSPWGGHSNQPQHF.

This chain connects TRBV24-1 to TRBJ2-1, with D possibly matching TRBD2 (6 bases). Germline V gene data show CDR1 as KGHDR and CDR2 as SFDVKD. The V end was cut by 3 bases, the J end by 1 base, with 12 bases between. The CDR3 runs to 16 residues. CDR3 loop: CATSDAGLASYNEQFF. The CDR3 nucleotides read TGTGCCACCAGTGATGCGGGACTGGCATCCTACAATGAGCAGTTCTTC.

This clone was picked up one time. The chain carries TRBV28 and TRBJ1-6, with 7 bases identical to TRBD1. The CDR3 consists of 15 residues. V was pared by 5 bases and J by 9 bases, with 10 bases of the junction left unmatched. CDR1 is MDHEN, CDR2 SYDVKM, per germline. The CDR3 DNA is TGTGCCAGCAGTAACGTCGCAGGGGGACGTTCACCCCTCCACTTT. It yields the protein CASSNVAGGRSPLHF.

Only a few counts were recorded for this clone. DNA for the CDR3: TGCGCCAGCAGCCAACAGCAGCTTTCCTACGAGCAGTACTTC. Its translation: CASSQQQLSYEQYF. The chain combines TRBV4-1 with TRBJ2-7; D is uncertain. Germline V CDR1 and CDR2: MGHRA, YSYEKL. Trimming took 2 bases from V and 1 from J, leaving 9 bases between them. The CDR3 is 14 amino acids.

The chain uses TRBV7-6 and TRBJ2-7, with 7 bases that match TRBD1. Germline CDR1 and CDR2: SGHVS and FNYEAQ. The CDR3 length is 13 residues. The V and J ends lost 4 bases and 3 bases, in that order; junction bases with no gene match: 3. CDR3 residues: CASSYRDSYEQYF. In nucleotides, the CDR3 is TGTGCCAGCAGCTACCGGGACAGCTACGAGCAGTACTTC.

The chain employs TRBV6-1 and TRBJ1-5, with a weak D call TRBD1 (5 bases). The germline gives CDR1 MNHNS, CDR2 SASEGT. The V gene lost 1 base and the J gene lost 3 bases, with 22 bases spanning the gap. This CDR3 spans 19 amino acids. CDR3 residues: CASSEEATRRGTTNQPQHF. DNA of the CDR3: TGTGCCAGCAGTGAAGAAGCTACGAGGAGGGGCACTACCAATCAGCCCCAGCATTTT.

This clone was seen just once. In DNA, the CDR3 is TGTGCCAGCAGATCCGGGGGGGCCAGCTACAATGAGCAGTTCTTC. Translating it yields CASRSGGASYNEQFF. The chain has TRBV6-5 and TRBJ2-1; 8 bases fit TRBD2. Germline V gene data show CDR1 as MNHEY and CDR2 as SVGAGI. The length of the CDR3 is 15 residues. V lost 6 bases and J lost 3; bases outside the gene matches: 7.

In DNA, the CDR3 is TGTGCCAGCAGCGACCCGGGGAGCTCTGGGGCCAACGTCCTGACTTTC. This sequence encodes CASSDPGSSGANVLTF. J is TRBJ2-6 and V is TRBV9; D may be TRBD2 (5 bases). The CDR3 is 16 residues long. Germline V gene data show CDR1 as SGDLS and CDR2 as YYNGEE. The ends were cut back, 3 bases at V and 0 bases at J, with 10 bases in the middle.

The chain combines TRBV7-6 with TRBJ2-3; D is unresolved. Trimming removed 3 bases at V and 1 base at J, with 17 bases between. Germline V gives CDR1 SGHVS, CDR2 FNYEAQ. The CDR3 sequence is 17 residues long. CDR3 DNA sequence: TGTGCCAGCAGCTTTTTGGGAACGTATTTGGGCACAGATACGCAGTATTTT. Translated, it gives CASSFLGTYLGTDTQYF. Looking up the rest from reference TRBV7-6 and TRBJ2-3 gives the full variable domain: GAGVSQSPRYKVTKRGQDVALRCDPISGHVSLYWYRQALGQGPEFLTYFNYEAQQDKSGLPNDRFSAERPEGSISTLTIQRTEQRDSAMYRCASSFLGTYLGTDTQYFGPGTRLTVL.

The chain combines TRBV29-1 with TRBJ2-1; D possibly matches TRBD1 or TRBD2 (5 bases each). V gave up 0 bases and J gave up 12 bases, with 18 bases separating them. The CDR3 has 14 residues. In germline, CDR1 is SQVTM, CDR2 ANQGSEA. CDR3 in DNA: TGCAGCGTTGAAGACCAGAGTCGGGGCGATGGGCAGTTCTTC. Its protein is CSVEDQSRGDGQFF.

The genes are TRBV9 and TRBJ2-5, with D possibly matching TRBD2 (8 bases). CDR3 length equals 16 residues. Germline V lookup: CDR1 SGDLS, CDR2 YYNGEE. The V and J ends lost 4 bases and 4 bases respectively, with 20 bases between them. CDR3: CASSPREGAPLETQYF. The CDR3, as DNA: TGTGCCAGCAGCCCCCGGGAGGGGGCGCCCTTAGAGACCCAGTACTTC.

The chain joins TRBV7-8 to TRBJ2-1, with D possibly matching TRBD1 (5 bases). CDR1 is SGHVS, CDR2 FQNEAQ, per germline. Between the trimmed V and J ends, which lost 5 bases and 4 bases, there was a span of 6 bases. The CDR3 totals 12 residues. CDR3 amino acids: CASSRQYNEQFF. CDR3 sequence (DNA): TGTGCCAGCAGCCGACAGTACAATGAGCAGTTCTTC. Drawing the rest from reference TRBV7-8 and TRBJ2-1, the complete variable domain is GAGVSQSPRYKVAKRGQDVALRCDPISGHVSLFWYQQALGQGPEFLTYFQNEAQLDKSGLPSDRFFAERPEGSVSTLKIQRTQQEDSAVYLCASSRQYNEQFFGPGTRLTVL.

The chain employs TRBV5-1 and TRBJ2-5; 8 positions match TRBD2. V shed 4 bases, J shed 5 bases, and the junction held 16 bases outside the gene matches. The CDR3 is 17 residues long. Looked up from germline, CDR1 is SGHRS and CDR2 is YFSETQ. The CDR3 coding sequence is TGCGCCAGCAGCCCCCGGGCCACTGCGGGGGGCGGGGAGACCCAGTACTTC. It is translated as CASSPRATAGGGETQYF.

The gene calls are TRBV5-5 and TRBJ2-7, with D unclear. V shed 2 bases and J shed 2 bases, with 17 bases lying between them. The germline V gene encodes CDR1 SGHKS and CDR2 YYEKEE (reference sequence). This CDR3 has 16 amino acids. Written as DNA, the CDR3 is TGTGCCAGCAGCTTTTCTCTCCGGATCTCTACCTACGAGCAGTACTTC. It is translated as CASSFSLRISTYEQYF.

The rearrangement joins TRBV14 to TRBJ2-1, with 11 bases identical to TRBD2. The V gene's germline CDR1 is SGHDN and CDR2 FVKESK. With V trimmed by 6 bases and J by 8 bases, 3 bases remained unmatched. The CDR3 spans 13 residues. The DNA for the CDR3 is TGTGCCAGCAGTAGCGGGAGGGAAGATGAGCAGTTCTTC. Encoded protein: CASSSGREDEQFF.

This chain links TRBV5-4 with TRBJ1-2; 8 bases align to TRBD1. The J segment lost 6 bases and the V segment lost 4 bases, leaving 11 bases of the junction unmatched. CDR1 is SGHNT and CDR2 is YYREEE in the germline V gene (reference sequence). CDR3 size: 15 residues. The CDR3 bases are TGTGCCAGCAGCAATACTCGCAGGGGGCTCGATGGCTACACCTTC. This codes for CASSNTRRGLDGYTF.

The chain joins TRBV3-1 (or the pseudogene TRBV3-2) to TRBJ2-7; 7 bases align to TRBD2. Per the germline V gene, CDR1 is LGHDT and CDR2 is YNNKEL (reference sequence). This CDR3 has 15 residues. V lost 0 bases and J lost 6; bases outside the gene matches: 8. The chain's CDR3 is CASSQEGAGRAEQYF. The DNA for the CDR3 is TGTGCCAGCAGCCAAGAAGGTGCAGGGAGGGCCGAGCAGTACTTC.

The rearrangement joins TRBV28 to TRBJ1-2; D ambiguous. The V gene lost 2 bases and the J gene lost 5 bases, with 6 bases spanning the gap. CDR3 length: 12 amino acids. From germline, CDR1 is MDHEN and CDR2 SYDVKM. CDR3 region: CASSLIQYGYTF. The CDR3 bases are TGTGCCAGCAGTTTAATCCAGTATGGCTACACCTTC.

The gene calls are TRBV19 and TRBJ2-1, with 7 bases identical to TRBD2. V was clipped by 3 bases and J by 6 bases; unmatched bases: 11. The CDR3 runs 16 residues. Germline V gene sequence: CDR1 LNHDA, CDR2 SQIVND (reference sequence). The CDR3 reads CASSMIRVAGPNEQFF. The CDR3 region has the DNA TGTGCCAGTAGTATGATTCGGGTAGCGGGTCCCAATGAGCAGTTCTTC.

The rearrangement uses TRBV4-3 and TRBJ1-2; 7 bases are a match to TRBD1. The trim removed 1 base at V and 4 bases at J, leaving 3 bases unmatched. The CDR3 contains 14 residues. CDR1 is LGHNA and CDR2 is YSLEER in the germline V gene. CDR3 nucleotide sequence: TGCGCCAGCAGCCAAGGCAGGGGGGCCTATGGCTACACCTTC. This codes for CASSQGRGAYGYTF.

The rearrangement joins TRBV11-2 to TRBJ2-7, with D uncertain. V lost 7 bases to trimming and J lost 0 bases, with 10 bases between them. Looked up from germline, CDR1 is SGHAT and CDR2 is FQNNGV. The CDR3 has 13 residues. CDR3 coding DNA: TGTGCCAGCAACCATCCCGACTCCTACGAGCAGTACTTC. The encoded protein is CASNHPDSYEQYF.

The chain uses TRBV28 and TRBJ1-1, with TRBD1 matching 7 bases. J lost 2 bases, V lost 6 bases, and 12 bases had no gene match. This CDR3 spans 16 amino acids. Per the germline V gene, CDR1 is MDHEN and CDR2 is SYDVKM. CDR3 region: CASRPTLGTANTEAFF. The DNA of the CDR3 is TGTGCCAGCAGACCAACGCTGGGGACAGCCAACACTGAAGCTTTCTTT. Full variable domain (missing parts from reference TRBV28 and TRBJ1-1): DVKVTQSSRYLVKRTGEKVFLECVQDMDHENMFWYRQDPGLGLRLIYFSYDVKMKEKGDIPEGYSVSREKKERFSLILESASTNQTSMYLCASRPTLGTANTEAFFGQGTRLTVV.

CDR3 region: CASSLRASPLHF. As DNA, the CDR3 is TGTGCCAGCAGCTTGAGGGCTTCACCCCTCCACTTT. The chain employs TRBV5-6 and TRBJ1-6; D ambiguous. Germline V gene data show CDR1 as SGHDT and CDR2 as YYEEEE. CDR3 length equals 12 residues. With 1 base removed from V and 9 bases from J, the gap between germline ends came to 5 bases.

The rearrangement links TRBV3-1 (or the pseudogene TRBV3-2) to TRBJ1-1, with 7 bases that match TRBD1. From germline, CDR1 is LGHDT and CDR2 YNNKEL (reference sequence). The CDR3 runs to 14 residues. V was pared by 2 bases and J by 2 bases, with 2 bases of the junction left unmatched. CDR3 sequence (DNA): TGTGCCAGCAGCCAAAACAGGGGAAACACTGAAGCTTTCTTT. It codes for CASSQNRGNTEAFF.

The chain couples TRBV7-8 to TRBJ2-1; 11 bases line up with TRBD2. This CDR3 has 16 amino acids. Germline loops: CDR1 SGHVS, CDR2 FQNEAQ. Germline trimming cut 5 bases from V and 8 bases from J; bases unmatched to any gene: 11. CDR3 sequence (DNA): TGTGCCAGCAGCCGAACTAGCGGGGGCGGAAGGCATGAGCAGTTCTTC. It yields the protein CASSRTSGGGRHEQFF.

The DNA for the CDR3 is TGTGCCAGCAGCTCCCGGTGGCATGAGCAGTTCTTC. As protein: CASSSRWHEQFF. The genes are TRBV7-9 and TRBJ2-1; no reliable D call. With 4 bases removed from V and 8 bases from J, the gap between germline ends came to 9 bases. Germline loops: CDR1 SEHNR, CDR2 FQNEAQ (reference sequence). The CDR3 extends over 12 amino acids. Combining the CDR3 with reference TRBV7-9 and TRBJ2-1 gives the whole variable domain DTGVSQNPRHKITKRGQNVTFRCDPISEHNRLYWYRQTLGQGPEFLTYFQNEAQLEKSRLLSDRFSAERPKGSFSTLEIQRTEQGDSAMYLCASSSRWHEQFFGPGTRLTVL.

The rearrangement joins TRBV7-2 to TRBJ2-7, with D perhaps TRBD2 (6 bases). V was cut by 1 base and J by 0 bases, with 10 bases left in between. The CDR3 extends over 15 amino acids. The germline CDR1 and CDR2 sequences are SGHTA and FQGNSA. CDR3 bases: TGTGCCAGCAGCTTAGAGTGGGGGGACTCCTACGAGCAGTACTTC. It yields the protein CASSLEWGDSYEQYF.